This T cell receptor (beta chain) was captured by sequencing in a study of blood T cell repertoires in COVID-19 (dated by TCRdb to 2018 to 2020). Regarding the study in general: The collaborator samples originated in the United States, Italy and Spain and spanned the acute and convalescent phases of COVID-19. The sample metadata nearly always contained a de-identified subject ID, COVID-19 status, age in years and sex. The repertoires were released in a freely available public database intended as a resource for research on the immune response to SARS-CoV-2. Where available, HLA class I and class II types were obtained from metadata supplied by the sample provider rather than from assay-based typing. Samples came from the ongoing ImmuneRACE study (first 160 participants) plus 1,254 subjects from 6 global collaborators. The prospective study material was composed of cDNA or gDNA derived from T cells, B-cell-depleted T cells, or PBMCs. Subjects who had been exposed to COVID-19, were actively infected with it, or had recovered from it provided the deeply sampled blood TCRbeta repertoires that made up the dataset.

TCRbeta CDR3 regions were amplified from genomic DNA by means of the immunoSEQ Assay, a bias-controlled multiplex PCR. The study's processing was this. Within the assay, amplification of reference gene primers was used to estimate how many nucleated cells each sample contained. To quantify the absolute abundance of each unique TCRbeta CDR3 rearrangement, sequence reads were collapsed and filtered. For each sample, productive Simpson clonality was calculated as the square root of Simpson's diversity index across productive rearrangements. TCRdb carries this immuneACCESS record with in-frame sequences only. Its versions omit some clonotypes, under half of them owing to an unresolved V gene in the studies checked, with the rest unexplained. The V and J calls and clone size come from that table; D and trimming were worked out from the DNA. In all, the sample holds about 200,000 clones, and around 86% of those were seen once. 5.6% of the sample lies in the top ten.

With respect to this clone: The antigen it binds to is not known. Base quality data are lacking; no much larger clone is found one base away.

CDR1 and CDR2 are drawn from the germline V gene (reference sequence): SEHNR, FQNEAQ. The CDR3 has 13 amino acids, counting the end cysteine and phenylalanine. The entry retains the CDR3 DNA only, 39 bases that are in frame from base 1. A distance of 12 bases separates the germline ends of V and J, which lose 7 bases and 6 bases respectively. On the study overall, not on this receptor specifically: The quantity of clinical and demographic metadata differed by source and by participant and was supplied without curation.

Participants in the prospective study were aged about 18 to 89 years, lived in under 30 United States geographic areas, and enrolled through a virtual design. In the prospective study, cohorts were assigned on the basis of participant-reported clinical history obtained from a screening survey and a study questionnaire. In the prospective study, mobile phlebotomists collected whole blood, serum and a nasopharyngeal or oropharyngeal swab from each participant. Additional blood draws and questionnaires over a roughly two-month period could optionally be provided by prospective study participants. Prospective study blood samples were shipped either frozen or at room temperature before DNA extraction.

This clonotype was sampled from a man aged 35 to 55 with acute COVID-19. Recombination connected TRBV7-9 to TRBJ2-2; no D segment can be confidently identified. Sequenced input: PBMCs or T cells enriched from blood (not recorded which). The nucleotides read TGTGCCAGCACCCTCGAGATCGCCGGGGAGCTGTTTTTT. Its translation reads: CASTLEIAGELFF.